Listed below are T cell receptor beta chains from one sample, sequenced in a study of shared clonotypes between healthy human individuals. Method: immunoSEQ multiplex PCR; TCRdb's copy keeps in-frame clones and lacks some. This sample yields about 800,000 clones, of which about 96% are seen a single time; around 0.25% belongs to the top ten. What was sequenced was naive CD8+ T cells sorted from blood. All receptors derive from a young man in good health. The CDR3 runs from the conserved cysteine through the conserved F or W. The D gene is left open where the match is weak. Expanded clones are given a class, and other clones once, few, many or no size at all.

d_gene: .
v_gene: TRBV28
j_gene: TRBJ2-7
abundance: .
CDR3aa: CATRNRDGSYEQYF
CDR3nt: TGTGCCACCCGGAACCGGGACGGGTCCTACGAGCAGTACTTC

d_gene: .
v_gene: TRBV6-6
j_gene: TRBJ2-1
abundance: .
CDR3aa: CASSYGRGNEQFF
CDR3nt: TGTGCCAGCAGTTACGGGCGGGGCAATGAGCAGTTCTTC

d_gene: .
v_gene: TRBV4-1
j_gene: TRBJ2-7
abundance: .
CDR3aa: CASSQVIQGPYEQYF
CDR3nt: TGCGCCAGCAGCCAAGTCATTCAGGGCCCCTACGAGCAGTACTTC

d_gene: .
v_gene: TRBV28
j_gene: TRBJ1-5
abundance: .
CDR3aa: CASSLSLTGIDQPQHF
CDR3nt: TGTGCCAGCAGTTTAAGCCTGACAGGTATCGATCAGCCCCAGCATTTT

d_gene: .
v_gene: TRBV5-5
j_gene: TRBJ1-1
abundance: .
CDR3aa: CASSLFPPGVGNTEAFF
CDR3nt: TGTGCCAGCAGCTTGTTTCCTCCGGGAGTAGGGAACACTGAAGCTTTCTTT

d_gene: TRBD1
v_gene: TRBV14
j_gene: TRBJ1-1
abundance: .
CDR3aa: CASSQGQGANTEAFF
CDR3nt: TGTGCCAGCAGCCAGGGACAGGGGGCCAACACTGAAGCTTTCTTT

d_gene: TRBD2
v_gene: TRBV19
j_gene: TRBJ2-7
abundance: .
CDR3aa: CASSTSTSFSSYEQYF
CDR3nt: TGTGCCAGTAGTACCTCGACTAGCTTTAGTTCCTACGAGCAGTACTTC

d_gene: TRBD1
v_gene: TRBV9
j_gene: TRBJ2-5
abundance: .
CDR3aa: CASSVDGRGLGETQYF
CDR3nt: TGTGCCAGCAGCGTAGATGGCAGGGGGCTTGGAGAGACCCAGTACTTC

d_gene: .
v_gene: TRBV27
j_gene: TRBJ1-2
abundance: .
CDR3aa: CASSFGDTYGYTF
CDR3nt: TGTGCCAGCAGTTTTGGGGACACCTATGGCTACACCTTC

d_gene: TRBD2
v_gene: TRBV7-9
j_gene: TRBJ2-5
abundance: .
CDR3aa: CASRKAGEETQYF
CDR3nt: TGTGCCAGCAGGAAAGCGGGAGAAGAGACCCAGTACTTC

d_gene: .
v_gene: TRBV7-8
j_gene: TRBJ2-1
abundance: .
CDR3aa: CASSRRGLDNEQFF
CDR3nt: TGTGCCAGCAGCCGGAGGGGCCTAGACAATGAGCAGTTCTTC

d_gene: .
v_gene: TRBV21-1
j_gene: TRBJ2-3
abundance: few
CDR3aa: CASSKAGVDTQYF
CDR3nt: TGTGCCAGCAGCAAGGCCGGGGTAGATACGCAGTATTTT

d_gene: TRBD1
v_gene: TRBV7-3
j_gene: TRBJ1-1
abundance: .
CDR3aa: CASSPTAGQSPPEAFF
CDR3nt: TGTGCCAGCAGCCCGACAGCGGGACAGAGCCCCCCTGAAGCTTTCTTT

d_gene: TRBD1
v_gene: TRBV7-9
j_gene: TRBJ1-4
abundance: .
CDR3aa: CASSYNRGRGEKLFF
CDR3nt: TGTGCCAGCAGTTACAACAGGGGGCGAGGTGAAAAACTGTTTTTT

d_gene: .
v_gene: TRBV18
j_gene: TRBJ2-7
abundance: .
CDR3aa: CASSPDLYEQYF
CDR3nt: TGTGCCAGCTCACCAGACCTCTACGAGCAGTACTTC

d_gene: TRBD2
v_gene: TRBV6-5
j_gene: TRBJ2-3
abundance: .
CDR3aa: CASSLGTSGTDTQYF
CDR3nt: TGTGCCAGCAGCCTGGGGACTAGCGGCACAGATACGCAGTATTTT

d_gene: TRBD2
v_gene: TRBV11-3
j_gene: TRBJ2-1
abundance: .
CDR3aa: CASSFSGTSRSHEQFF
CDR3nt: TGTGCCAGCAGCTTTTCCGGGACTAGCAGGTCTCATGAGCAGTTCTTC

d_gene: .
v_gene: TRBV2
j_gene: TRBJ2-3
abundance: .
CDR3aa: CASSDTAGGGSGILTDTQYF
CDR3nt: TGTGCCAGCAGTGATACGGCAGGGGGAGGAAGCGGGATACTCACAGATACGCAGTATTTT

d_gene: TRBD2
v_gene: TRBV27
j_gene: TRBJ2-1
abundance: .
CDR3aa: CASSFGGSGNEQFF
CDR3nt: TGTGCCAGCAGTTTTGGCGGGAGTGGAAATGAGCAGTTCTTC

d_gene: .
v_gene: TRBV15
j_gene: TRBJ2-2
abundance: .
CDR3aa: CATSDSVPNTGELFF
CDR3nt: TGTGCCACCAGCGATTCGGTACCGAACACCGGGGAGCTGTTTTTT

d_gene: TRBD2
v_gene: TRBV6-6
j_gene: TRBJ2-1
abundance: .
CDR3aa: CARASGYNEQFF
CDR3nt: TGTGCCAGAGCTAGCGGCTACAATGAGCAGTTCTTC

d_gene: .
v_gene: TRBV5-1
j_gene: TRBJ2-5
abundance: .
CDR3aa: CASSLVGLQETQYF
CDR3nt: TGCGCCAGCAGCTTGGTCGGACTCCAAGAGACCCAGTACTTC

d_gene: .
v_gene: TRBV19
j_gene: TRBJ1-1
abundance: .
CDR3aa: CASTDILQTGNTEAFF
CDR3nt: TGTGCCAGCACTGACATATTACAAACAGGAAACACTGAAGCTTTCTTT

d_gene: .
v_gene: TRBV9
j_gene: TRBJ2-5
abundance: .
CDR3aa: CASSPRYSQETQYF
CDR3nt: TGTGCCAGCAGCCCTCGATACAGCCAAGAGACCCAGTACTTC

d_gene: .
v_gene: TRBV4-1
j_gene: TRBJ1-2
abundance: .
CDR3aa: CASSLSFETGYTF
CDR3nt: TGCGCCAGCAGCCTGAGTTTTGAAACGGGCTACACCTTC

d_gene: .
v_gene: TRBV7-2
j_gene: TRBJ1-3
abundance: .
CDR3aa: CASRRGALSGNTIYF
CDR3nt: TGTGCCAGCAGGAGAGGGGCTCTCAGTGGAAACACCATATATTTT

d_gene: .
v_gene: TRBV7-9
j_gene: TRBJ2-3
abundance: .
CDR3aa: CASSLFLGTTDTQYF
CDR3nt: TGTGCCAGCAGCTTATTCCTAGGAACTACAGATACGCAGTATTTT

d_gene: .
v_gene: TRBV19
j_gene: TRBJ1-1
abundance: .
CDR3aa: CASSIVRATEAFF
CDR3nt: TGTGCCAGTAGTATCGTCAGGGCTACTGAAGCTTTCTTT

d_gene: TRBD2
v_gene: TRBV7-9
j_gene: TRBJ2-7
abundance: .
CDR3aa: CASSSTAGGPNEQYF
CDR3nt: TGTGCCAGCAGCTCCACGGCGGGAGGGCCTAACGAGCAGTACTTC

d_gene: .
v_gene: TRBV15
j_gene: TRBJ2-1
abundance: .
CDR3aa: CATSRTRGALGNEQFF
CDR3nt: TGTGCCACCAGCAGGACCCGGGGGGCGCTCGGCAATGAGCAGTTCTTC

d_gene: TRBD2
v_gene: TRBV29-1
j_gene: TRBJ2-7
abundance: .
CDR3aa: CSVEPSGAYEQYF
CDR3nt: TGCAGCGTTGAACCTAGCGGGGCCTACGAGCAGTACTTC

d_gene: TRBD2
v_gene: TRBV5-5
j_gene: TRBJ2-3
abundance: .
CDR3aa: CASVLGLAGVAGTDTQYF
CDR3nt: TGTGCCAGCGTACTAGGACTAGCGGGAGTTGCGGGCACAGATACGCAGTATTTT

d_gene: .
v_gene: TRBV12-2
j_gene: TRBJ1-2
abundance: .
CDR3aa: CASRLARRGSGYTF
CDR3nt: TGTGCAAGTCGCTTAGCGCGTCGGGGTTCTGGCTACACCTTC

d_gene: TRBD2
v_gene: TRBV10-3
j_gene: TRBJ2-1
abundance: .
CDR3aa: CAISVAGGGSDEQFF
CDR3nt: TGTGCCATCAGTGTAGCGGGAGGGGGGTCCGATGAGCAGTTCTTC

d_gene: TRBD1
v_gene: TRBV27
j_gene: TRBJ2-4
abundance: .
CDR3aa: CASSLSGTGRTTGIQYF
CDR3nt: TGTGCCAGCAGTTTATCCGGGACAGGAAGAACGACAGGCATTCAGTACTTC

d_gene: .
v_gene: TRBV7-6
j_gene: TRBJ2-3
abundance: .
CDR3aa: CASSFSGGSDADTQYF
CDR3nt: TGTGCCAGCAGCTTCTCAGGGGGGAGCGACGCAGATACGCAGTATTTT

d_gene: TRBD2
v_gene: TRBV5-1
j_gene: TRBJ2-7
abundance: .
CDR3aa: CASSWGLAGYEQYF
CDR3nt: TGCGCCAGCAGCTGGGGACTAGCAGGCTACGAGCAGTACTTC

d_gene: TRBD1
v_gene: TRBV7-8
j_gene: TRBJ2-5
abundance: .
CDR3aa: CASSYGTGQETQYF
CDR3nt: TGTGCCAGCAGCTACGGGACAGGGCAAGAGACCCAGTACTTC

d_gene: TRBD2
v_gene: TRBV7-9
j_gene: TRBJ2-7
abundance: .
CDR3aa: CARWRESPEQYF
CDR3nt: TGTGCGAGATGGCGGGAGAGTCCCGAGCAGTACTTC

d_gene: .
v_gene: TRBV5-6
j_gene: TRBJ2-2
abundance: .
CDR3aa: CASSPSGVDTGELFF
CDR3nt: TGTGCCAGCAGCCCATCCGGGGTGGACACCGGGGAGCTGTTTTTT

d_gene: TRBD1
v_gene: TRBV27
j_gene: TRBJ2-3
abundance: .
CDR3aa: CASRRTPTGGIDTQYF
CDR3nt: TGTGCCAGCAGACGTACTCCCACAGGGGGCATAGATACGCAGTATTTT

d_gene: TRBD2
v_gene: TRBV27
j_gene: TRBJ2-7
abundance: .
CDR3aa: CASSLLASGRAYEQYF
CDR3nt: TGTGCCAGCAGTTTATTAGCCAGCGGGAGGGCCTACGAGCAGTACTTC

d_gene: .
v_gene: TRBV4-1
j_gene: TRBJ2-2
abundance: .
CDR3aa: CASSQEGVGELFF
CDR3nt: TGCGCCAGCAGCCAAGAAGGAGTCGGGGAGCTGTTTTTT

d_gene: .
v_gene: TRBV5-1
j_gene: TRBJ1-2
abundance: .
CDR3aa: CASGNGQNYGYTF
CDR3nt: TGCGCCAGCGGCAACGGTCAAAACTATGGCTACACCTTC

d_gene: .
v_gene: TRBV27
j_gene: TRBJ1-5
abundance: .
CDR3aa: CASSFLNQPQHF
CDR3nt: TGTGCCAGCAGTTTTCTGAATCAGCCCCAGCATTTT

d_gene: TRBD2
v_gene: TRBV27
j_gene: TRBJ2-1
abundance: .
CDR3aa: CASSISSGTYNEQFF
CDR3nt: TGTGCCAGCAGTATATCTAGCGGGACCTACAATGAGCAGTTCTTC

d_gene: TRBD1
v_gene: TRBV13
j_gene: TRBJ2-7
abundance: .
CDR3aa: CASSLGVTGGYEQYF
CDR3nt: TGTGCCAGCAGCTTGGGTGTAACAGGGGGCTACGAGCAGTACTTC

d_gene: .
v_gene: TRBV25-1
j_gene: TRBJ2-2
abundance: .
CDR3aa: CASSEFSGLTTGELFF
CDR3nt: TGTGCCAGCAGTGAATTTTCGGGGCTGACCACCGGGGAGCTGTTTTTT

d_gene: .
v_gene: TRBV11-2
j_gene: TRBJ2-2
abundance: .
CDR3aa: CASSLIQRPGELFF
CDR3nt: TGTGCCAGCAGCTTAATCCAGCGGCCCGGGGAGCTGTTTTTT

d_gene: TRBD2
v_gene: TRBV4-1
j_gene: TRBJ2-5
abundance: .
CDR3aa: CASSPLAGGMEETQYF
CDR3nt: TGCGCCAGCAGCCCTCTAGCGGGAGGGATGGAGGAGACCCAGTACTTC